These T cell receptor beta chains were read from a single sample in a study of cytomegalovirus exposure and HLA in healthy donors. Measured with immunoSEQ multiplex PCR; TCRdb has only the in-frame clones, and not every one. The sample carries roughly 250,000 clones, more than 75% recorded once. The sample consisted of PBMCs. The receptors here all came from a woman between 25 and 40 years old in good health and CMV-seropositive. Each CDR3 is given with its conserved first and last residue. A D gene is named only where the DNA matches it firmly. The size of a clone is reported for some rows only, either as once, few or many, or as a class for expanded clones.

D gene,clone size,J gene,V gene,CDR3 protein,CDR3 DNA
-,-,TRBJ2-1,TRBV5-6,CASSFSRNEQFF,TGTGCCAGCAGCTTCTCTCGTAATGAGCAGTTCTTC
-,-,TRBJ1-3,TRBV14,CASSQDRGSGNTIYF,TGTGCCAGCAGCCAAGACAGAGGTTCTGGAAACACCATATATTTT
-,-,TRBJ2-1,TRBV19,CASAPSGGFPNEQFF,TGTGCCAGTGCCCCGTCGGGGGGCTTCCCTAATGAGCAGTTCTTC
TRBD1,-,TRBJ2-3,TRBV9,CASSTRTGDTDTQYF,TGTGCCAGCAGCACCAGGACAGGGGACACAGATACGCAGTATTTT
TRBD1,-,TRBJ2-1,TRBV20-1,CSATWDSEQFF,TGCAGTGCTACCTGGGACAGTGAGCAGTTCTTC
-,once,TRBJ1-5,TRBV2,CASSERTVYSNQPQHF,TGTGCCAGCAGTGAAAGGACAGTTTATAGCAATCAGCCCCAGCATTTT
TRBD1,-,TRBJ1-1,TRBV5-1,CASSLLGTGQQNTEAFF,TGCGCCAGCAGCTTGCTAGGGACAGGGCAACAGAACACTGAAGCTTTCTTT
TRBD2,-,TRBJ2-1,TRBV27,CASSPMSGKASGYNEQFF,TGTGCCAGCAGTCCAATGTCGGGAAAGGCTAGCGGGTACAATGAGCAGTTCTTC
-,-,TRBJ2-2,TRBV21-1,CASSKLGEDTHTGELFF,TGTGCCAGCAGCAAGCTCGGAGAGGACACTCACACCGGGGAGCTGTTTTTT
-,-,TRBJ2-2,TRBV5-1,CASSLSQTDYSYTGELFF,TGCGCCAGCAGCTTATCACAAACGGACTATTCTTACACCGGGGAGCTGTTTTTT
-,-,TRBJ2-1,TRBV5-4,CASSFGLTSYNEQFF,TGTGCCAGCAGCTTCGGACTGACGTCCTACAATGAGCAGTTCTTC
TRBD1,-,TRBJ1-5,TRBV30,CAWGTGLHQPQHF,TGTGCCTGGGGGACAGGCCTACATCAGCCCCAGCATTTT
-,-,TRBJ2-4,TRBV5-4,CASSGGVGFVAKNIQYF,TGTGCCAGCAGTGGAGGGGTGGGTTTTGTAGCCAAAAACATTCAGTACTTC
-,-,TRBJ1-2,TRBV5-1,CASSLGARTYGYTF,TGCGCCAGCAGCTTGGGGGCCAGGACTTATGGCTACACCTTC
TRBD1,-,TRBJ2-7,TRBV27,CASNRRQGAREQYF,TGTGCCAGCAACAGACGACAGGGGGCTCGGGAGCAGTACTTC
TRBD1,-,TRBJ2-7,TRBV7-2,CASSKQGEFDEQYF,TGTGCCAGCAGCAAACAGGGGGAGTTCGACGAGCAGTACTTC
-,-,TRBJ2-7,TRBV9,CASSVGLPTQYEQYF,TGTGCCAGCAGCGTCGGACTACCGACCCAATACGAGCAGTACTTC
TRBD2,-,TRBJ2-1,TRBV28,CASGVAGHNEQFF,TGTGCCAGCGGGGTAGCGGGACACAATGAGCAGTTCTTC
-,-,TRBJ2-5,TRBV27,CASSSSLGDSGLETQYF,TGTGCCAGCAGTTCGTCACTGGGGGACTCGGGTCTGGAGACCCAGTACTTC
TRBD1,-,TRBJ2-2,TRBV7-8,CASSPMGQGNTGELFF,TGTGCCAGCAGCCCGATGGGACAGGGCAACACCGGGGAGCTGTTTTTT
-,-,TRBJ1-1,TRBV7-9,CASSLGVAGHEAFF,TGTGCCAGCAGCTTAGGTGTGGCAGGTCATGAAGCTTTCTTT
TRBD2,-,TRBJ2-7,TRBV28,CASNEAGPPPYEQYF,TGTGCCAGCAACGAAGCGGGACCTCCCCCCTACGAGCAGTACTTC
TRBD2,-,TRBJ2-7,TRBV7-8,CASSLFREGPYEQYF,TGTGCCAGCAGCTTATTCCGGGAGGGCCCCTACGAGCAGTACTTC
TRBD2,once,TRBJ2-7,TRBV4-1,CASSQDIAGVNYEQYF,TGCGCCAGCAGCCAAGATATAGCGGGAGTGAACTACGAGCAGTACTTC
TRBD2,-,TRBJ2-2,TRBV28,CASSSGLAGGPGELFF,TGTGCCAGCAGTTCGGGACTAGCGGGAGGGCCCGGGGAGCTGTTTTTT
-,-,TRBJ2-3,TRBV4-1,CASSQDPERMLSTDTQYF,TGCGCCAGCAGCCAAGATCCAGAGCGGATGTTAAGCACAGATACGCAGTATTTT
TRBD2,-,TRBJ2-7,TRBV11-2,CASSLETILAGGSYEQYF,TGTGCCAGCAGCTTAGAGACTATACTAGCGGGAGGCTCCTACGAGCAGTACTTC
-,-,TRBJ2-5,TRBV9,CASSDTGPGRETQYF,TGTGCCAGCAGCGACACGGGACCCGGGAGAGAGACCCAGTACTTC
-,-,TRBJ2-5,TRBV7-2,CASSPGGRGETQYF,TGTGCCAGCAGCCCGGGCGGCAGGGGAGAGACCCAGTACTTC
-,once,TRBJ2-1,TRBV5-1,CASSYLALGPGNEQFF,TGCGCCAGCAGCTACCTAGCCCTGGGCCCCGGGAATGAGCAGTTCTTC